A single sample gave rise to the 21 T cell receptor beta chains below, sequenced in a study of blood T cells in healthy people across ages. Primers used in a second PCR of about 6 to 12 cycles were a sample-barcoded 5' primer and a J-beta primer mix. TCRdb analysed the 5' RACE reads with MiXCR anew, one entry per CDR3 protein. The data contain 1 million to 1.2 million distinct CDR3 sequences, less than 45% of them singletons. The material sequenced was blood. Receptors originate from a man in his late teens or twenties in good health.

The chain has TRBV20-1 and TRBJ2-3, with a weak D call TRBD2 (6 bases). CDR3 length: 15 residues. V lost 5 bases, J lost 2 bases, and 17 bases lay in between. Germline CDR1 and CDR2: DFQATT and SNEGSKA (reference sequence). DNA for the CDR3: TGCAGTGCTGTAACCGGGACTGGGACCACAGATACGCAGTATTTT. Amino acid sequence: CSAVTGTGTTDTQYF.

J is TRBJ1-1 and V is TRBV30; no clear D gene. The V and J ends lost 2 bases and 0 bases respectively, with 7 bases between them. The CDR3 runs 13 residues. Germline CDR1 is GTSNPN and CDR2 is SVGIG (reference sequence). Written as DNA, the CDR3 is TGTGCCTGGAGTAAGACGGTGAACACTGAAGCTTTCTTT. Its translation: CAWSKTVNTEAFF.

The chain links TRBV19 to TRBJ2-3; 8 bases map to TRBD1. The V gene's germline CDR1 is LNHDA and CDR2 SQIVND (reference sequence). V trimming: 0 bases; J trimming: 5 bases; junction bases outside the gene matches: 4. The CDR3 loop spans 15 amino acids. In DNA form, the CDR3 reads TGTGCCAGTAGTATAGAACAGGGGGTGGGAGATACGCAGTATTTT. Protein product: CASSIEQGVGDTQYF.

The chain couples TRBV2 to TRBJ2-7; no clear D gene. Deletions cut 8 bases from V and 5 bases from J, with 10 bases between. CDR1 SNHLY and CDR2 FYNNEI come from the germline V gene. There are 11 residues in the CDR3. CDR3 DNA sequence: TGTGCCAGCGGACGGTCCGACGAGCAGTACTTC. Translating gives CASGRSDEQYF.

This clonotype was counted only a few times. The chain employs TRBV7-3 and TRBJ1-1; possible D gene TRBD1, 5 bases. V lost 5 bases and J lost 3, with 16 bases in between. There are 15 residues in the CDR3. Germline V gene lookup returns CDR1 SGHTA and CDR2 FQGTGA. The CDR3 spells CASSLRGQDYTEAFF. The CDR3 DNA sequence: TGTGCCAGCAGCCTGCGGGGCCAGGACTACACTGAAGCTTTCTTT. Variable domain in full (rest from reference TRBV7-3 and TRBJ1-1): GAGVSQTPSNKVTEKGKYVELRCDPISGHTALYWYRQSLGQGPEFLIYFQGTGAADDSGLPNDRFFAVRPEGSVSTLKIQRTERGDSAVYLCASSLRGQDYTEAFFGQGTRLTVV.

The chain couples TRBV7-9 to TRBJ2-1, with TRBD1 matching over 7 bases. The J segment lost 7 bases and the V segment lost 5 bases, leaving 11 bases of the junction unmatched. Germline CDR1 is SEHNR and CDR2 is FQNEAQ (reference sequence). The CDR3 covers 15 residues. The chain's CDR3 is CASSLRQGWGNEQFF. The CDR3 nucleotides are TGTGCCAGCAGCCTTCGACAGGGCTGGGGGAATGAGCAGTTCTTC.

The rearrangement links TRBV30 to TRBJ2-2; a possible D gene is TRBD1 (5 bases). Trimming cost V 3 bases and J 6 bases, with 17 bases left between them. The CDR3 runs to 15 residues. Germline lookup yields CDR1 GTSNPN and CDR2 SVGIG (reference sequence). The CDR3 sequence: CAWRKGSSNAGELFF. CDR3 nucleotides: TGTGCCTGGAGAAAGGGGTCTTCAAATGCCGGGGAGCTGTTTTTT.

V is TRBV12-3 or TRBV12-4 and J is TRBJ2-2, with D unclear. The length of the CDR3 is 13 residues. V was pared by 10 bases and J by 4 bases, with 13 bases between. CDR3 in amino acids: CAIRTSPTGELFF. The CDR3, as DNA: TGTGCCATCAGGACCAGCCCCACCGGGGAGCTGTTTTTT.

V and J are TRBV6-2 or TRBV6-3 and TRBJ2-1, with 9 bases matching TRBD2. CDR1 is MNHEY, CDR2 SVGEGT, per germline. This CDR3 has 16 residues. V was pared by 6 bases and J by 0 bases, with 6 bases of the junction left unmatched. The CDR3 nucleotides read TGTGCCAGCAGGGCGACTAGCGGATTCTCCTACAATGAGCAGTTCTTC. Encoded protein: CASRATSGFSYNEQFF.

The chain is built from TRBV5-1 and TRBJ2-3; 10 bases line up with TRBD2. The CDR3 spans 18 residues. Germline-derived CDR1 and CDR2 are SGHRS and YFSETQ. Germline trimming cut 2 bases from V and 2 bases from J; bases unmatched to any gene: 11. Written as DNA, the CDR3 is TGCGCCAGCAGCTTTTTACTAGCGACTAGCGGGTACACAGATACGCAGTATTTT. Encoded protein: CASSFLLATSGYTDTQYF.

V is TRBV6-5 and J is TRBJ2-1, with D tentatively TRBD2 (5 bases). Trimming pared 8 bases from V and 7 bases from J, leaving 12 bases between. CDR1 MNHEY and CDR2 SVGAGI come from the germline V gene. The length of the CDR3 is 12 residues. The DNA of the CDR3 is TGTGCCAGCGGTCGGGGAACAAATGAGCAGTTCTTC. This encodes CASGRGTNEQFF.

As regards this clonotype: This could be a read error, since a much larger clone is one nucleotide away. This chain connects TRBV7-9 to TRBJ2-7, with unresolved D. V was trimmed by 5 bases and J by 0 bases, leaving 17 bases between them. The CDR3 runs to 16 residues. Germline CDR1 reads SEHNR; CDR2 reads FQNEAQ (reference sequence). CDR3 sequence (DNA): TGTGCCAGCAGCGCACCGCGAGGACCTAACTCCTACGAGCAGTACTTC. Translating gives CASSAPRGPNSYEQYF.

This clonotype was picked up one time. The genes are TRBV6-1 and TRBJ1-1; tentatively, D is TRBD1 (6 bases). This CDR3 contains 14 residues. V was trimmed by 6 bases and J by 0 bases, leaving 11 bases between them. Germline lookup yields CDR1 MNHNS and CDR2 SASEGT. CDR3 in amino acids: CASSRDKLNTEAFF. The DNA for the CDR3 is TGTGCCAGCAGCAGGGACAAATTGAACACTGAAGCTTTCTTT.

This clonotype was seen a handful of times. The rearrangement joins TRBV2 to TRBJ1-5; D possibly corresponds to TRBD1 (5 bases). V gave up 8 bases and J gave up 0 bases, with 14 bases separating them. The CDR3 length is 15 residues. CDR1 and CDR2 (germline): SNHLY, FYNNEI. Written as DNA, the CDR3 is TGTGCCAGCTGCCGGGACGGGGGTAGCAATCAGCCCCAGCATTTT. It yields the protein CASCRDGGSNQPQHF.

This clonotype was recorded at least ten times. The genes are TRBV29-1 and TRBJ2-5; no clear D gene. Trimming took off 1 base at V and 3 bases at J, with 15 bases between the two ends. The germline V gene has CDR1 SQVTM and CDR2 ANQGSEA. CDR3 length equals 15 residues. CDR3 in amino acids: CSVEVVRAGEETQYF. The DNA for the CDR3 is TGCAGCGTTGAAGTGGTAAGGGCAGGAGAAGAGACCCAGTACTTC.

The V and J genes are TRBV20-1 and TRBJ2-7; TRBD2 matches at 11 bases. The CDR3 sequence is 13 residues long. CDR1 and CDR2 (germline): DFQATT, SNEGSKA (reference sequence). Trimming removed 6 bases from V and 7 bases from J; junction bases left unmatched: 8. CDR3 residues: CSAETSGNWEQYF. Written as DNA, the CDR3 is TGCAGTGCCGAGACTAGCGGGAACTGGGAGCAGTACTTC.

The chain uses TRBV28 and TRBJ2-5, with D possibly matching TRBD1 (5 bases). The J call is uncertain, as TRBJ2-7 better fits the DNA end. Germline loops: CDR1 MDHEN, CDR2 SYDVKM. CDR3 length equals 14 residues. Here the CDR3 reads CASSFRRATYEQYF. As DNA, the CDR3 is TGTGCCAGCAGTTTTCGCAGGGCGACATACGAGCAGTACTTC.

The genes are TRBV4-1 and TRBJ1-4; D not resolved. CDR1 MGHRA and CDR2 YSYEKL come from the germline V gene. The CDR3 runs to 13 residues. With 4 bases removed from V and 6 bases from J, the gap between germline ends came to 9 bases. The CDR3 protein is CASSRTLYEKLFF. The CDR3 DNA sequence: TGCGCCAGCAGCCGGACCCTTTATGAAAAACTGTTTTTT.

This chain joins TRBV7-9 and TRBJ1-2; 8 bases are a match to TRBD1. Germline V lookup: CDR1 SEHNR, CDR2 FQNEAQ (reference sequence). V was clipped by 0 bases and J by 6 bases; unmatched bases: 6. The CDR3 has 15 residues. CDR3 loop: CASSLADRAKDGYTF. CDR3 sequence (DNA): TGTGCCAGCAGCTTAGCGGACAGGGCGAAGGATGGCTACACCTTC.

Ten or more counts support this clonotype. This chain joins TRBV9 and TRBJ2-1, with D perhaps matching TRBD2 (6 bases). The CDR3 spans 14 residues. Germline V gene sequence: CDR1 SGDLS, CDR2 YYNGEE. The V and J ends lost 4 bases and 5 bases respectively, with 13 bases between them. CDR3 in DNA: TGTGCCAGCAGCTTGGGGGGAGTGGACAATGAGCAGTTCTTC. Protein sequence: CASSLGGVDNEQFF.

The rearrangement joins TRBV9 to TRBJ2-1, with D possibly TRBD2 on 6 matching bases. The CDR3 is 16 residues long. Trimming removed 2 bases at V and 8 bases at J, with 20 bases between. In germline, CDR1 is SGDLS, CDR2 YYNGEE. As DNA, the CDR3 is TGTGCCAGCAGCGTTTATAGCGGTTCTCCTGGCTATGAGCAGTTCTTC. Its protein is CASSVYSGSPGYEQFF.